This T cell receptor (beta chain) appears in the sequencing data of a study of blood T cell repertoires in COVID-19. CDR1 is SGHTA and CDR2 is FQGNSA in the germline V gene. This CDR3 has 14 amino acids. The V and J ends lost 6 bases and 0 bases respectively, with 10 bases between them. Each participant's cohort was designated according to participant-reported clinical history. TCRdb keeps only in-frame clones here, not all; method: immunoSEQ multiplex PCR. The sample has fewer than 300,000 clones, approximately 91% seen once. This clone was found once. The sample taken for sequencing was PBMCs or T cells enriched from blood (not recorded which). The TCR comes from a woman aged 40 to 49 with acute COVID-19. The gene calls are TRBV7-2 and TRBJ2-3; weak D call: TRBD2 (5 bases). CDR3 nucleotide sequence: TGTGCCAGCAGGGCCAGCGGTAGCACAGATACGCAGTATTTT. It codes for CASRASGSTDTQYF. The full variable domain, completed using reference TRBV7-2 and TRBJ2-3, is GAGVSQSPSNKVTEKGKDVELRCDPISGHTALYWYRQSLGQGLEFLIYFQGNSAPDKSGLPSDRFSAERTGGSVSTLTIQRTQQEDSAVYLCASRASGSTDTQYFGPGTRLTVL.